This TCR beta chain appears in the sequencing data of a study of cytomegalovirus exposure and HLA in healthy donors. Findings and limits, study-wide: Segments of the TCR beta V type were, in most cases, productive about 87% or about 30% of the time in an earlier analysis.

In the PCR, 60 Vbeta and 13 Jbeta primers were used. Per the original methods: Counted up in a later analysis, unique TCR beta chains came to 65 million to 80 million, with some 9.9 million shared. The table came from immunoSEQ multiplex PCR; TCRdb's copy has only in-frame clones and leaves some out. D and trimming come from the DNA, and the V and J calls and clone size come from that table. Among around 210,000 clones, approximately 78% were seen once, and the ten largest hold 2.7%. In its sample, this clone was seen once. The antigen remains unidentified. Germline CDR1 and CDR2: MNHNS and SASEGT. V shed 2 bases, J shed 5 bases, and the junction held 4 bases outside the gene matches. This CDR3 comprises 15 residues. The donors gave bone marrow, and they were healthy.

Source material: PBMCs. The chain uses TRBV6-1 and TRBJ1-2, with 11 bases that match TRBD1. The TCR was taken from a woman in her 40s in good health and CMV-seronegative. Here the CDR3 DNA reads TGTGCCAGCAGTGAATTTGGACAGGGGGCGTATGGCTACACCTTC. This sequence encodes CASSEFGQGAYGYTF.